The 15 T cell receptor beta chains below all came from one sample that was sequenced in a study of blood T cell repertoires in COVID-19. Data came from immunoSEQ multiplex PCR; TCRdb stores just in-frame clones and leaves some out. The data hold 290,000 or so clones, with around nine tenths observed a single time. The sample was PBMCs or T cells enriched from blood (not recorded which). These receptors came from a woman under 30 who had recovered from COVID-19.

CDR3 DNA sequence: TGTGCCAGCAGCTTTATGAATGACAGGGGGAAGGGATATGGCTACACCTTC. It codes for CASSFMNDRGKGYGYTF. The V and J genes are TRBV7-6 and TRBJ1-2; TRBD1 agrees at 9 bases. Germline CDR1 SGHVS, CDR2 FNYEAQ. The CDR3 consists of 17 residues. V trimming: 3 bases; J trimming: 5 bases; junction bases outside the gene matches: 13.

The chain recombines TRBV6-1 with TRBJ1-5; 7 bases are a match to TRBD1. Trimming removed 3 bases from V and 3 bases from J; junction bases left unmatched: 2. This CDR3 comprises 14 residues. Germline V gene lookup returns CDR1 MNHNS and CDR2 SASEGT. The CDR3 here is CASSDRGNNQPQHF. CDR3 in DNA: TGTGCCAGCAGTGACAGGGGGAACAATCAGCCCCAGCATTTT.

This sequence joins TRBV7-9 and TRBJ1-1; D perhaps matches TRBD1 (5 bases). This CDR3 comprises 15 residues. CDR1 and CDR2 (germline): SEHNR, FQNEAQ (reference sequence). V lost 5 bases, J lost 0 bases, and 13 bases lay in between. CDR3 nucleotide sequence: TGTGCCAGCAGCCCGCACCGGGGGATGAACACTGAAGCTTTCTTT. As protein: CASSPHRGMNTEAFF.

This clone was seen once. V gene TRBV11-1 combines with J gene TRBJ2-3, with D uncertain. This CDR3 has 14 amino acids. V dropped 7 bases and J dropped 3 bases, with 14 bases sitting between them. The germline V gene has CDR1 SGHAT and CDR2 FQDESV (reference sequence). The CDR3: CASTVALGTDTQYF. In DNA form, the CDR3 reads TGTGCCAGCACGGTGGCACTCGGGACAGATACGCAGTATTTT.

The gene calls are TRBV6-5 and TRBJ2-5; D not resolved. Germline V CDR1 and CDR2: MNHEY, SVGAGI. Trimming stripped 0 bases from V and 1 base from J, with 9 bases between. There are 15 residues in the CDR3. CDR3 bases: TGTGCCAGCAGTTACTCGGGTACTACCCAAGAGACCCAGTACTTC. Translated, it gives CASSYSGTTQETQYF.

The chain recombines TRBV30 with TRBJ2-2; no definite D call. The ends were cut back, 0 bases at V and 4 bases at J, with 12 bases in the middle. Germline loops: CDR1 GTSNPN, CDR2 SVGIG (reference sequence). CDR3 size: 15 residues. The CDR3 coding sequence is TGTGCCTGGAGTGTATTGGCAGGCTTCACCGGGGAGCTGTTTTTT. Encoded protein: CAWSVLAGFTGELFF.

V usage is TRBV19 and J usage is TRBJ1-6; D not certain. Per germline, CDR1 LNHDA and CDR2 SQIVND (reference sequence). With 10 bases removed from V and 1 base from J, the gap between germline ends came to 5 bases. The CDR3 has 12 amino acids. In DNA form, the CDR3 reads TGTGCCACAGGATCCTATAATTCACCCCTCCACTTT. This codes for CATGSYNSPLHF.

The chain couples TRBV11-1 to TRBJ2-7; TRBD2 might be the D (5 bases). V was trimmed by 3 bases and J by 1 base, leaving 7 bases between them. The CDR3 spans 13 residues. The germline gives CDR1 SGHAT, CDR2 FQDESV (reference sequence). CDR3 region: CASSFRGSYEQYF. As DNA, the CDR3 is TGTGCCAGCAGCTTCCGGGGTTCCTACGAGCAGTACTTC.

The chain joins TRBV28 to TRBJ2-2; possible D gene TRBD2, 5 bases. The V and J ends lost 6 bases and 4 bases respectively, with 9 bases between them. CDR3 length: 13 residues. Germline CDR1 reads MDHEN; CDR2 reads SYDVKM. CDR3 sequence reads: CASRRDGTGELFF. Here the CDR3 DNA reads TGTGCCAGCAGGAGGGATGGCACCGGGGAGCTGTTTTTT. Using reference TRBV28 and TRBJ2-2 for the parts outside the CDR3, the full variable domain is DVKVTQSSRYLVKRTGEKVFLECVQDMDHENMFWYRQDPGLGLRLIYFSYDVKMKEKGDIPEGYSVSREKKERFSLILESASTNQTSMYLCASRRDGTGELFFGEGSRLTVL.

This chain links TRBV19 with TRBJ2-1; possibly TRBD2 for D (5 bases). The CDR3 totals 13 residues. The germline V gene encodes CDR1 LNHDA and CDR2 SQIVND (reference sequence). V lost 5 bases and J lost 7, with 12 bases in between. The CDR3 DNA sequence: TGTGCCAGTAGTCCTGGGAAGCGGAATGAGCAGTTCTTC. Protein: CASSPGKRNEQFF.

This clone occurred once. The chain employs TRBV7-9 and TRBJ2-5, with D maybe TRBD2 (6 bases). The V end lost 5 bases, the J end lost 7 bases, and 14 bases lay between the germline ends. Germline-derived CDR1 and CDR2 are SEHNR and FQNEAQ (reference sequence). The CDR3 loop spans 13 amino acids. The CDR3, as DNA: TGTGCCAGCAGCAACCGGGGGACGGGGACCCAGTACTTC. Translation gives CASSNRGTGTQYF.

This clone appeared a few times. This CDR3 reads CASSLRQGQETQYF. CDR3 DNA: TGTGCCAGCAGCCTGCGGCAGGGCCAAGAGACCCAGTACTTC. The chain uses TRBV5-5 and TRBJ2-5, with D possibly TRBD1 on 5 matching bases. The CDR3 runs 14 residues. The V end lost 4 bases, the J end lost 1 base, and 11 bases lay between the germline ends. Looked up from germline, CDR1 is SGHKS and CDR2 is YYEKEE (reference sequence).

The chain employs TRBV4-1 and TRBJ1-2, with TRBD1 identical over 8 bases. Trimming cost V 4 bases and J 6 bases; bases outside gene matches: 1. Germline CDR1 reads MGHRA; CDR2 reads YSYEKL. The CDR3 covers 12 residues. The CDR3 loop is CASSPDRDGYTF. CDR3 nucleotide sequence: TGCGCCAGCAGCCCGGACAGGGATGGCTACACCTTC.

CDR3 coding DNA: TGCGCCAGCAGTGCTTATCCGGATACGCAGTATTTT. It specifies CASSAYPDTQYF. The chain uses TRBV10-2 and TRBJ2-3; D ambiguous. This CDR3 is built from 12 residues. Trimming cost V 4 bases and J 6 bases, with 8 bases left between them. Germline values: CDR1 WSHSY, CDR2 SAAADI.

The rearrangement links TRBV6-6 to TRBJ1-2; 11 bases fit TRBD1. With 5 bases clipped from V and 4 bases from J, the junction kept 12 bases outside the gene matches. Germline V gene sequence: CDR1 MNHNY, CDR2 SVGAGI (reference sequence). The CDR3 extends over 17 amino acids. DNA of the CDR3: TGTGCCAGCAGTCGCGATCTTCGGACAGGGGGCGGCTATGGCTACACCTTC. As protein: CASSRDLRTGGGYGYTF.